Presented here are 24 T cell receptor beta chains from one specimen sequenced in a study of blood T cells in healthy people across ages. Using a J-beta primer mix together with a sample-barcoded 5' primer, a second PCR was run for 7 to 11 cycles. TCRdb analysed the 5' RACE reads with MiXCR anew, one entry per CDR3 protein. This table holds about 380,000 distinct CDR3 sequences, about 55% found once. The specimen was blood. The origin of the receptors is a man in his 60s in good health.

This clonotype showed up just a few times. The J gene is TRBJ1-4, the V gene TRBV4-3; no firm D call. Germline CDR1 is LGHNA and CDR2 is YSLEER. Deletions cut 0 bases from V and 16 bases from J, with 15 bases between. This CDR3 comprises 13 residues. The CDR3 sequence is CASSQERQAEAFF. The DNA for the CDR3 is TGCGCCAGCAGCCAAGAACGGCAGGCCGAGGCGTTTTTT.

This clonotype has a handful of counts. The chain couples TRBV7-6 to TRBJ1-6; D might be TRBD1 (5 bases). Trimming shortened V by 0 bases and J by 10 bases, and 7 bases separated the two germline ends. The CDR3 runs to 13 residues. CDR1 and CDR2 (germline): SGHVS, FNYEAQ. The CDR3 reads CASSLAGDSPLHF. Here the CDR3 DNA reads TGTGCCAGCAGCTTAGCGGGGGACTCACCCCTCCACTTT.

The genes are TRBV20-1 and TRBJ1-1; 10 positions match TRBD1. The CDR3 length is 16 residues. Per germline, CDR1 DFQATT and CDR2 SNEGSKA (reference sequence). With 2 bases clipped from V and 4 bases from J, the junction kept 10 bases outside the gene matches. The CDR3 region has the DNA TGCAGTGCTAGACTTCGGGGACAGGGGTGGGGCACTGAAGCTTTCTTT. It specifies CSARLRGQGWGTEAFF.

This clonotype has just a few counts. The CDR3 loop is CASSGTGRQYEQYF. As DNA, the CDR3 is TGTGCCAGCAGTGGGACAGGGAGACAGTACGAGCAGTACTTC. V usage is TRBV6-2 or TRBV6-3 and J usage is TRBJ2-7; 9 positions match TRBD1. V lost 5 bases and J lost 4; bases outside the gene matches: 6. The CDR3 contains 14 residues. Germline CDR1 is MNHEY and CDR2 is SVGEGT.

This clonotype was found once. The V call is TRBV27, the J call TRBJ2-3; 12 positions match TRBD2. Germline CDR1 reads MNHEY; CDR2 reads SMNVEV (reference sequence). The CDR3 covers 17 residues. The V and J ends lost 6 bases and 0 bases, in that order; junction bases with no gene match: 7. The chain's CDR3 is CASSSLAGGFSTDTQYF. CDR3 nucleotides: TGTGCCAGCAGCTCTCTAGCGGGAGGGTTTAGCACAGATACGCAGTATTTT.

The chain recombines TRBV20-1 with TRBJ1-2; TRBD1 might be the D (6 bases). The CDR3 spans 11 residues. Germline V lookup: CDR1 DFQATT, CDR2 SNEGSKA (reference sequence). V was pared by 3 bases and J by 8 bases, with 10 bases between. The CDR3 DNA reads TGCAGTGCTAGTCCAGGACAGGGCTACACCTTC. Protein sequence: CSASPGQGYTF.

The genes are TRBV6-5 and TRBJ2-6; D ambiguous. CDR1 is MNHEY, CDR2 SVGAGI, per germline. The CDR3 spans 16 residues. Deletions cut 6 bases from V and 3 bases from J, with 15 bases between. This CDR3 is CASRPGPLIGANVLTF. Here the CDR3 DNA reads TGTGCCAGCAGACCCGGACCTCTCATTGGGGCCAACGTCCTGACTTTC.

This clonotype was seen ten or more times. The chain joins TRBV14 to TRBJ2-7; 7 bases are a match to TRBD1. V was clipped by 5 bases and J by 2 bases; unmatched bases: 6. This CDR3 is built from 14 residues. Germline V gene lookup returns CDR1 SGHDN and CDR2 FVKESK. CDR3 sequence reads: CASSSGTAAYEQYF. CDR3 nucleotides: TGTGCCAGCAGCTCTGGGACAGCCGCCTACGAGCAGTACTTC.

CDR3 DNA sequence: TGTGCCAGCAGTTACCCAGGGCCTGAAGCTTTCTTT. It codes for CASSYPGPEAFF. The V and J genes are TRBV6-6 and TRBJ1-1, with D possibly TRBD1 on 5 matching bases. Looked up from germline, CDR1 is MNHNY and CDR2 is SVGAGI (reference sequence). V gave up 2 bases and J gave up 6 bases, with 7 bases separating them. The CDR3 spans 12 residues.

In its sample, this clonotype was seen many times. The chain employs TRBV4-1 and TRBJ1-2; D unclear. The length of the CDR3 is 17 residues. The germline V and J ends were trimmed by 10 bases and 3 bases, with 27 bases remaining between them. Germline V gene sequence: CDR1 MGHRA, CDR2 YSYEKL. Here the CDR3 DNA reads TGCGCCACCGGTTGGTCTTCAAAAGGGAACGGTGACTATGGCTACACCTTC. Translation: CATGWSSKGNGDYGYTF.

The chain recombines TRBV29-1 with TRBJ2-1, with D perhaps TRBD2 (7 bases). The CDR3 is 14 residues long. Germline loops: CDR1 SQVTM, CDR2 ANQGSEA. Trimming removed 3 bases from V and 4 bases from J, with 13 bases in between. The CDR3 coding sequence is TGCAGCGTTGATAGGGGGGGGATTTACAATGAGCAGTTCTTC. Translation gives CSVDRGGIYNEQFF.

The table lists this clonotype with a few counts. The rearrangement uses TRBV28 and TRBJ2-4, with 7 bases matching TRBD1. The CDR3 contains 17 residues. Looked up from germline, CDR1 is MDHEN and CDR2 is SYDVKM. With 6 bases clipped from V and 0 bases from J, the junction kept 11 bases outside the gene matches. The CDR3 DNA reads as TGTGCCAGCAGCCTGTTGGACAGGACGCTAGCCAAAAACATTCAGTACTTC. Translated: CASSLLDRTLAKNIQYF.

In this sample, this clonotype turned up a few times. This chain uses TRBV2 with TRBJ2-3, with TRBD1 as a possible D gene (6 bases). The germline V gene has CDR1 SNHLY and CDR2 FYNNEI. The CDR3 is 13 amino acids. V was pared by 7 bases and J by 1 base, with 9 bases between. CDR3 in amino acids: CASMAGGTDTQYF. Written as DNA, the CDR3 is TGTGCCAGCATGGCAGGGGGCACAGATACGCAGTATTTT.

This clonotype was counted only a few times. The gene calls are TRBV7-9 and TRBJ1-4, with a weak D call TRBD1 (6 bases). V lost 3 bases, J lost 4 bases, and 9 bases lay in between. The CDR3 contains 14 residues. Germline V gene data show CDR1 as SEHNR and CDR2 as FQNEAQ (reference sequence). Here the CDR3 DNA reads TGTGCCAGCAGCTTGGGACATGGTAATGAAAAACTGTTTTTT. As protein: CASSLGHGNEKLFF.

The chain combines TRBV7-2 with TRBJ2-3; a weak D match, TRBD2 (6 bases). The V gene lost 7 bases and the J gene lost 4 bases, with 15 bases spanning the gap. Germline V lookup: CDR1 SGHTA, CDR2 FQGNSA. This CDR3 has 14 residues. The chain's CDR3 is CASTPGVGADTQYF. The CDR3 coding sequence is TGTGCCAGCACCCCGGGAGTTGGGGCAGATACGCAGTATTTT.

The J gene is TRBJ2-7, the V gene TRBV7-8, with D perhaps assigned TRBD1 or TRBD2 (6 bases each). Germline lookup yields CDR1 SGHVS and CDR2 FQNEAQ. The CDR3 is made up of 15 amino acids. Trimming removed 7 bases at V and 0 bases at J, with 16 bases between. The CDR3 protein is CASNEGGKGSYEQYF. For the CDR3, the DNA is TGTGCCAGCAACGAGGGGGGCAAAGGCTCCTACGAGCAGTACTTC.

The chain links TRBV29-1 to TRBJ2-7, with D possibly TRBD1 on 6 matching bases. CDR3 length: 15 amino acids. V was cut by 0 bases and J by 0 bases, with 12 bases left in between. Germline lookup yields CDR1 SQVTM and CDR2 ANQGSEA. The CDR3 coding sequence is TGCAGCGTTGAAGAACAGGGTCAGAGCTCCTACGAGCAGTACTTC. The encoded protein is CSVEEQGQSSYEQYF.

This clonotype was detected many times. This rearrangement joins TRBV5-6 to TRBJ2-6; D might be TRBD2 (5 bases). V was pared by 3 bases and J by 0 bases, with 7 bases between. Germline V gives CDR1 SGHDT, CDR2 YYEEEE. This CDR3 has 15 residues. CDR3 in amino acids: CASSYRGSGANVLTF. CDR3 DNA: TGTGCCAGCAGCTACCGGGGCTCTGGGGCCAACGTCCTGACTTTC.

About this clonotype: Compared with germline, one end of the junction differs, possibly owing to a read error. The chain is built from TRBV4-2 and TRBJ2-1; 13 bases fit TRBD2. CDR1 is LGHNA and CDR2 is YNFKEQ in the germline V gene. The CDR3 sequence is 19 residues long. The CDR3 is CASSQETSGGGGAYNERFF. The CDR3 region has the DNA TGTGCCAGCAGCCAGGAAACTAGCGGGGGGGGTGGGGCCTACAATGAGCGGTTCTTC.

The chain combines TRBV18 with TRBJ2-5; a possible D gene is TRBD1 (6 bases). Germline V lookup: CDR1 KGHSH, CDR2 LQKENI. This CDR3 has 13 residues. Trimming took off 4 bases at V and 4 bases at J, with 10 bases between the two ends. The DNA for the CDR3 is TGTGCCAGCTCACAAAAAGGGGGAGAGACCCAGTACTTC. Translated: CASSQKGGETQYF.

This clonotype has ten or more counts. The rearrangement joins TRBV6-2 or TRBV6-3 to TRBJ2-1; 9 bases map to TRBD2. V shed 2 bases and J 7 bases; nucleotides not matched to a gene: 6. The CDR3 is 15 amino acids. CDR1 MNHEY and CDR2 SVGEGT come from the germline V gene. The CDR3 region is CASSYGAGGLNEQFF. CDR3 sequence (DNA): TGTGCCAGCAGTTACGGTGCGGGAGGGTTGAATGAGCAGTTCTTC.

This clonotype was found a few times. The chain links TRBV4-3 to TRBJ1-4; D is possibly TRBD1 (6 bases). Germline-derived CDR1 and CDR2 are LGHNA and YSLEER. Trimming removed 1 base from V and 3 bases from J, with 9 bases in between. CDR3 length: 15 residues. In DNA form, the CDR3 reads TGCGCCAGCAGCCAAGGGCAGGGGCCTAATGAAAAACTGTTTTTT. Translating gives CASSQGQGPNEKLFF.

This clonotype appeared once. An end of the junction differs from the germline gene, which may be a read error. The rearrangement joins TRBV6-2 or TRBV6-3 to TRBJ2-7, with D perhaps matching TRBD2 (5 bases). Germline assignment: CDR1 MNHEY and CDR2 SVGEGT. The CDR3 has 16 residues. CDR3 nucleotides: TGTACCAGCAGTTACGGGCGGGCCTTCTCCCCCAACGAGCAGTACTTC. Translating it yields CTSSYGRAFSPNEQYF.

The CDR3 DNA is TGTGCCAGCAGTTTAATCGGGACAGGTAACCCCTACGAGCAGTACTTC. This sequence encodes CASSLIGTGNPYEQYF. The chain couples TRBV28 to TRBJ2-7; 8 nucleotides match TRBD1. The CDR3 has 16 residues. Germline CDR1 MDHEN, CDR2 SYDVKM. J lost 2 bases, V lost 2 bases, and 8 bases had no gene match.